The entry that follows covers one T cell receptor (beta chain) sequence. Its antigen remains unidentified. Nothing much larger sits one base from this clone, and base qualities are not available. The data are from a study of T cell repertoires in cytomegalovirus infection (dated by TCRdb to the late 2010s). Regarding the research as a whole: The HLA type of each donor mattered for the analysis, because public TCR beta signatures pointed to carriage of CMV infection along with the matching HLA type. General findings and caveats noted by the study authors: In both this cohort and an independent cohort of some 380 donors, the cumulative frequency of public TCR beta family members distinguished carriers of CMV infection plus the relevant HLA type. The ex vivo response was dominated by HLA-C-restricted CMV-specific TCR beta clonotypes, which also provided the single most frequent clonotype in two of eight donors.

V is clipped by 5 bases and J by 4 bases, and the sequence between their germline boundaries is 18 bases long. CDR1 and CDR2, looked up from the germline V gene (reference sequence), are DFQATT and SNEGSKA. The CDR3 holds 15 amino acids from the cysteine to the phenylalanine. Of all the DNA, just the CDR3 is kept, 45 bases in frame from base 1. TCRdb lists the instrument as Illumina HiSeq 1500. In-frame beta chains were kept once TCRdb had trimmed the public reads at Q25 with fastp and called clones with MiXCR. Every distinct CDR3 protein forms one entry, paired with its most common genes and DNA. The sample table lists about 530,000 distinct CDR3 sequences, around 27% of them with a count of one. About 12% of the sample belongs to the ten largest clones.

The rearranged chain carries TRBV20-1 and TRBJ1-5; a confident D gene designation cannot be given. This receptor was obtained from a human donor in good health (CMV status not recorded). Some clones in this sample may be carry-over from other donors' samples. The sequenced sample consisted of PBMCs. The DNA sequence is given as TGCAGTGCTCCACCTGGACCGCAGAGTAATCAGCCCCAGCATTTT. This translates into CSAPPGPQSNQPQHF.